This T cell receptor beta chain was recovered during a study of T cells after yellow fever vaccination. Overall study context: In the case of low-cell-number fractions, SMART-Seq v4 Ultra Low Input was used for preparation.

Study-wide findings and caveats: Abundant bulk-derived clonotypes could contaminate FACS-sorted repertoires.

This clonotype has only a few counts. Its antigen remains unknown. MiXCR, run by TCRdb on the 5' RACE reads, gives a single entry per CDR3 protein. The table has 240,000 or so distinct CDR3 sequences, 6% to 7.5% seen once. The CDR3 is 14 amino acids. Trimming removed 6 bases from V and 5 bases from J, with 16 bases in between. CDR1 and CDR2 from the germline V gene are MNHEY and SMNVEV (reference sequence). The source material was CD4+ T cells sorted from PBMCs, sampled 15 days after the yellow fever booster vaccination. The sequence was obtained from a man in his thirties or forties who received the YFV17D yellow fever vaccine. The chain carries TRBV27 and TRBJ2-5; D might be TRBD1 or TRBD2, each matching 7 bases. The CDR3 DNA is TGTGCCAGCAGCGCAGGGGGGGTCTGGGAGACCCAGTACTTC. Its protein is CASSAGGVWETQYF.